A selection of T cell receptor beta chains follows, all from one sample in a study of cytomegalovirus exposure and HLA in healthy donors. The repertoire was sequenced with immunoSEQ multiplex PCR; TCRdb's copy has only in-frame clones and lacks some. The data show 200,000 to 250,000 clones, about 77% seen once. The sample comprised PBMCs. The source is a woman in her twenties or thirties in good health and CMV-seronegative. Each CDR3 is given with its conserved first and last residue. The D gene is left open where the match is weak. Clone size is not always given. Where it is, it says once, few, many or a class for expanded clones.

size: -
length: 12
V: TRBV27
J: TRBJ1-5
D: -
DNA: TGTGCCAGCAGTAACAGAAATCAGCCCCAGCATTTT
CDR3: CASSNRNQPQHF

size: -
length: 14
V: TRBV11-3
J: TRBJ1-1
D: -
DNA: TGTGCCAGCAGCCCCCGACAGGTTGGGACTGAAGCTTTCTTT
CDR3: CASSPRQVGTEAFF

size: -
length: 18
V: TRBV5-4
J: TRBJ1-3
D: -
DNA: TGTGCCAGCAGCTTGTTTGGGAGGGCCCTCGACTCTGGAAACACCATATATTTT
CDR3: CASSLFGRALDSGNTIYF

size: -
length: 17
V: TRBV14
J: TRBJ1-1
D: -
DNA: TGTGCCAGCAGCCAAGATCCCCCTGGAGGGGTGTGGACTGAAGCTTTCTTT
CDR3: CASSQDPPGGVWTEAFF

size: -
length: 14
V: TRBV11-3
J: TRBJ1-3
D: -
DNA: TGTGCCAGCGGGGGCCCCTTCTCTGGAAACACCATATATTTT
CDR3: CASGGPFSGNTIYF

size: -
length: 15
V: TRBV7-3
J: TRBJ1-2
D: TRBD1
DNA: TGTGCCAGCAGCTTGGGGACAGATTACAACTATGGCTACACCTTC
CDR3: CASSLGTDYNYGYTF

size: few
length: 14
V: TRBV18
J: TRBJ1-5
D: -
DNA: TGTGCCAGCTCACCATCCGGGCCGGGGCAGCCCCAGCATTTT
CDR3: CASSPSGPGQPQHF

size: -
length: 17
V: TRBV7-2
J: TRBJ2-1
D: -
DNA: TGTGCCAGCAGCTTAGATTATATCTCGGGAGTCAACAATGAGCAGTTCTTC
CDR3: CASSLDYISGVNNEQFF

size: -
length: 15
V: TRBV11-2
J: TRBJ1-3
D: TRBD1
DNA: TGTGCCAGCAGCTTTGACAGGGGTTCTGGAAACACCATATATTTT
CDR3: CASSFDRGSGNTIYF

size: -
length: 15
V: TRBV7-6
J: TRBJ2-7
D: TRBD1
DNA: TGTGCCAGCAGCGTGGGACAGGGGAGCTCCTACGGGCAGTACTTC
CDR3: CASSVGQGSSYGQYF

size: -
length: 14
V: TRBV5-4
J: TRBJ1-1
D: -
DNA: TGTGCCAGCAGCCCATCGACAGGCCGCTCTGAAGCTTTCTTT
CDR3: CASSPSTGRSEAFF

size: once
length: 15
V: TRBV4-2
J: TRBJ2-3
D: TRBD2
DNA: TGTGCCAGCAGGGCTGCCCGGGGGGGCCAAGATACGCAGTATTTT
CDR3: CASRAARGGQDTQYF

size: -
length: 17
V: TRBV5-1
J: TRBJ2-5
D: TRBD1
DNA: TGCGCCAGCAGCTTGGTGCGGGGACAGGGGGTAGGCGAGACCCAGTACTTC
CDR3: CASSLVRGQGVGETQYF

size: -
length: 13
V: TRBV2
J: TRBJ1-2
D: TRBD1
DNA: TGTGCCAGCAGTATTGGGACAGGGAATGGCTACACCTTC
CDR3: CASSIGTGNGYTF

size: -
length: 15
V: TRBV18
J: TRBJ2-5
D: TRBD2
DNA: TGTGCCAGCTCACCACTTAAGGGAGGGTCGGAGACCCAGTACTTC
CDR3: CASSPLKGGSETQYF

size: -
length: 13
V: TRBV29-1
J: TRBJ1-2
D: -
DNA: TGCAGCGTTGTTCACGACAGCAACTATGGCTACACCTTC
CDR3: CSVVHDSNYGYTF

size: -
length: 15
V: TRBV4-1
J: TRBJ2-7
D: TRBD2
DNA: TGCGCCAGCAGCCCCTCTAGCGGGGGGGCGTACGAGCAGTACTTC
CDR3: CASSPSSGGAYEQYF

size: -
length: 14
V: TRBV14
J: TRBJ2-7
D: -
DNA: TGTGCCAGCAGCCATTACCTCCGGGGCTACGAGCAGTACTTC
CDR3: CASSHYLRGYEQYF

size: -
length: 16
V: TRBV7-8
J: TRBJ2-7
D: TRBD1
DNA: TGTGCCAGCAGCCTAGTTTCCGAGACAGGGGGCTACGAGCAATACTTC
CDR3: CASSLVSETGGYEQYF

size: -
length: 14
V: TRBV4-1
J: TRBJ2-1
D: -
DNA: TGCGCCAGCAGCCCGGGACTTCCCGGGAATGAGCAGTTCTTC
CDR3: CASSPGLPGNEQFF

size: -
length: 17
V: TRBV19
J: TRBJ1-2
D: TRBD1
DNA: TGTGCCAGTACCATGGGACAGGGCTACGGGAAAGTCATTGGCTACACCTTC
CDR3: CASTMGQGYGKVIGYTF

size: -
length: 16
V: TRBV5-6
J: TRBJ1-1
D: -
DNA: TGTGCCAGCAGCTTGTTACAACTGAGGCAGGGCACTGAAGCTTTCTTT
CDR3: CASSLLQLRQGTEAFF

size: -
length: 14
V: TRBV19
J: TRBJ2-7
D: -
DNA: TGTGCCAGTAGTATAGCACGGAGCCATGGCGAGCAGTACTTC
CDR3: CASSIARSHGEQYF

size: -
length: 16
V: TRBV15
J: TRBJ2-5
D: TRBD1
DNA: TGTGCCACCAGCAGAGTTAGACAGGGATATTTGAAGACCCAGTACTTC
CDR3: CATSRVRQGYLKTQYF

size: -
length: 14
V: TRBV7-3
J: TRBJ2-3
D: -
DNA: TGTGCCAGCAGCTTTGGAGGACTAACAGATACGCAGTATTTT
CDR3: CASSFGGLTDTQYF

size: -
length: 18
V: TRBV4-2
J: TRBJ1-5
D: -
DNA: TGTGCCAGCAGCCAGGCCCTAGGGGACACCATCGGCAATCAGCCCCAGCATTTT
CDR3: CASSQALGDTIGNQPQHF

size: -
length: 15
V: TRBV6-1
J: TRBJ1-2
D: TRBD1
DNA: TGTGCCAGCAGTATGGGACAGGTGGGGCTCTATGGCTACACCTTC
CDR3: CASSMGQVGLYGYTF

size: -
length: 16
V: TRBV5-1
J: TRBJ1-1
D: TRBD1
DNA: TGCGCCAGCAGCTTGGTGGGACAGGGGGGAGGCACTGAAGCTTTCTTT
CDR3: CASSLVGQGGGTEAFF

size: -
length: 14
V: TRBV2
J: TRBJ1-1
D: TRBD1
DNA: TGTGCCAGCAGGGAGGACAGGGCGAACACTGAAGCTTTCTTT
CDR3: CASREDRANTEAFF

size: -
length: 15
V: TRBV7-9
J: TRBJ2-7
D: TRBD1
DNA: TGTGCCAGCAGCTCTTTACAGGGGGCGGAGAGCGAGCAGTACTTC
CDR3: CASSSLQGAESEQYF

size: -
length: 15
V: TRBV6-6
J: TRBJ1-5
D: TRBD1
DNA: TGTGCCAGCAGTTATCGGGACAGCCTCAATCAGCCCCAGCATTTT
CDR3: CASSYRDSLNQPQHF

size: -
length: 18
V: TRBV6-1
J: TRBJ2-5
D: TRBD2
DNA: TGTGCCAGCAGTGAAGCCCTCAGACTAGCGGGGTCACAAGAGACCCAGTACTTC
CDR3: CASSEALRLAGSQETQYF

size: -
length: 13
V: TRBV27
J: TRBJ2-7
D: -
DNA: TGTGCCAGCAGTTTAGCAGGGACCTACGAGCAGTACTTC
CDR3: CASSLAGTYEQYF

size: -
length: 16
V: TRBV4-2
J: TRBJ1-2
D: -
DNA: TGTGCCAGCAGCCGAGATGTAACAGGGAAGTTACATGGCTACACCTTC
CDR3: CASSRDVTGKLHGYTF

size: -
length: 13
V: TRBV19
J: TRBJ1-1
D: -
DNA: TGTGCCAGTAAAAAACAGGTCGACACTGAAGCTTTCTTT
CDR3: CASKKQVDTEAFF

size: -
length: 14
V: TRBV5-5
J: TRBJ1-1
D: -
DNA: TGTGCCAGCGGCTCATCGACAGTGGGGTGGAGCGTCTTCTTT
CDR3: CASGSSTVGWSVFF

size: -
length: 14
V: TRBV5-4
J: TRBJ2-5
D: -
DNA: TGTGCCAGCAGCTTTGGGACAAACCAAGAGACCCAGTACTTC
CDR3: CASSFGTNQETQYF

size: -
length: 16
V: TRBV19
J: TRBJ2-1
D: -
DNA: TGTGCCAGTAGTATAGGGAGTCTTGGTGCGGGCAATGAGCAGTTCTTC
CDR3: CASSIGSLGAGNEQFF

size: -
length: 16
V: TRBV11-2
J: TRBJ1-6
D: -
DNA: TGTGCCAGCAGCTTAAGAGGCTCGGAAACCCATTCACCCCTCCACTTT
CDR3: CASSLRGSETHSPLHF

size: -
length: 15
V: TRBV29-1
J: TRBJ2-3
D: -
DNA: TGCAGCGTTGATGGACAGGCGGGGAATACAGATACGCAGTATTTT
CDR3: CSVDGQAGNTDTQYF

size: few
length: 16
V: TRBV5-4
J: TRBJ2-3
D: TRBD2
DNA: TGTGCCAGCAGCTTACCTAGCGGGGAAGATATGGGTACGCAGTATTTT
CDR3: CASSLPSGEDMGTQYF

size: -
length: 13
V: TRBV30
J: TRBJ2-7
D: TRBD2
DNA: TGTGCGTCCGGACGGGAGGGTCGTTACGAGCAGTACTTC
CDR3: CASGREGRYEQYF

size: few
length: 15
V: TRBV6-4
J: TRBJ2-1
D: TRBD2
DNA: TGTGCCAGCAGTGACTGGGCGGGAGACCACAATGAGCAGTTCTTC
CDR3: CASSDWAGDHNEQFF

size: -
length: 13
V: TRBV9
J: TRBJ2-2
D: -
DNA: TGTGCCAGCACCTTAGAGAACACCGGGGAGCTGTTTTTT
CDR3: CASTLENTGELFF

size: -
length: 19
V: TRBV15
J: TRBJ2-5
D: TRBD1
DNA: TGTGCCACCAGAGAAGACAGGGGGCGAATACATCCCAGGCAAGAGACCCAGTACTTC
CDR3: CATREDRGRIHPRQETQYF

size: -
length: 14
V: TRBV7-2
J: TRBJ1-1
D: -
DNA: TGTGCCAGCAGCCTGGTGAGGGCCAACACTGAAGCTTTCTTT
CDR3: CASSLVRANTEAFF

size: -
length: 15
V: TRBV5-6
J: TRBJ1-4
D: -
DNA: TGTGCCAGCAGCTTGGTCAGGTCGACGGATGAAAAACTGTTTTTT
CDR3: CASSLVRSTDEKLFF

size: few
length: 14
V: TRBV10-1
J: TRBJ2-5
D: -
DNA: TGCGCCAGCAGTGAGTCCAGGGATCAAGAGACCCAGTACTTC
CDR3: CASSESRDQETQYF

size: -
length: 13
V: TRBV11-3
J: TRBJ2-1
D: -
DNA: TGTGCCAGCAGCTTAAAGGGGATCGATGAGCAGTTCTTC
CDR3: CASSLKGIDEQFF

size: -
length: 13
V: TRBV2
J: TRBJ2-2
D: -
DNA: TGTGCCAGCGCAGGGTTTCAGTTCGGGGAGCTGTTTTTT
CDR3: CASAGFQFGELFF

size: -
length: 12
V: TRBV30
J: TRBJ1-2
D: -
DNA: TGTGCCTGGAGTGCGACAGGCTATGGCTACACCTTC
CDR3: CAWSATGYGYTF

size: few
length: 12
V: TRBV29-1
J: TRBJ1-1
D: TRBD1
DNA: TGCAGCGCCGCGACAGGGATGACTGAAGCTTTCTTT
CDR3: CSAATGMTEAFF

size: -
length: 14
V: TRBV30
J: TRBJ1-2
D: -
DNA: TGTGCCTGGAGTGTAATTTCGGACAGTCAGGATTACACCTTC
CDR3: CAWSVISDSQDYTF

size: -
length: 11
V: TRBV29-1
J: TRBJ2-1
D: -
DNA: TGCAGCTCCAGGACTGAGAGTGAGCAGTTCTTC
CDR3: CSSRTESEQFF